A selection of T cell receptor beta chains follows, all from one sample in a study of blood T cell repertoires in COVID-19. The protocol was immunoSEQ multiplex PCR, while the TCRdb copy is restricted to in-frame clones and leaves out a portion. The table lists 250,000 or so clones, more than 75% of them singletons. Sequencing was performed on PBMCs or T cells enriched from blood (not recorded which). These receptor sequences come from a woman aged 45-65 years who had recovered from COVID-19. Both conserved end residues are part of each CDR3.

TRBJ2-3,TRBV6-5,CASTRLAGDLDTQYF
TRBJ2-3,TRBV7-8,CASSPRPRGYTDTQYF
TRBJ2-4,TRBV6-1,CASSEGGTGKNIQYF
TRBJ1-2,TRBV18,CASSPGDRAYGYTF
TRBJ2-1,TRBV19,CASSTTGLNNNEQFF
TRBJ1-2,TRBV7-3,CASSPTGNYGYTF
TRBJ1-2,TRBV3-1/TRBV3-2,CASRYGTGANYGYTF
TRBJ1-1,TRBV4-3,CASSQDSSTRVAEAFF
TRBJ1-3,TRBV9,CASSVTDSSGNTIYF
TRBJ2-1,TRBV30,CAWERTVKFF
TRBJ2-1,TRBV7-9,CASSFTVGEQFF
TRBJ2-3,TRBV28,CASNTRGPVTDTQYF
TRBJ2-3,TRBV5-1,CASSLDSYTQYF
TRBJ1-3,TRBV7-2,CASSVDRPSGNTIYF
TRBJ1-3,TRBV10-3,CAIRAANSGNTIYF
TRBJ1-5,TRBV12-3/TRBV12-4,CASSLAVHQPQHF